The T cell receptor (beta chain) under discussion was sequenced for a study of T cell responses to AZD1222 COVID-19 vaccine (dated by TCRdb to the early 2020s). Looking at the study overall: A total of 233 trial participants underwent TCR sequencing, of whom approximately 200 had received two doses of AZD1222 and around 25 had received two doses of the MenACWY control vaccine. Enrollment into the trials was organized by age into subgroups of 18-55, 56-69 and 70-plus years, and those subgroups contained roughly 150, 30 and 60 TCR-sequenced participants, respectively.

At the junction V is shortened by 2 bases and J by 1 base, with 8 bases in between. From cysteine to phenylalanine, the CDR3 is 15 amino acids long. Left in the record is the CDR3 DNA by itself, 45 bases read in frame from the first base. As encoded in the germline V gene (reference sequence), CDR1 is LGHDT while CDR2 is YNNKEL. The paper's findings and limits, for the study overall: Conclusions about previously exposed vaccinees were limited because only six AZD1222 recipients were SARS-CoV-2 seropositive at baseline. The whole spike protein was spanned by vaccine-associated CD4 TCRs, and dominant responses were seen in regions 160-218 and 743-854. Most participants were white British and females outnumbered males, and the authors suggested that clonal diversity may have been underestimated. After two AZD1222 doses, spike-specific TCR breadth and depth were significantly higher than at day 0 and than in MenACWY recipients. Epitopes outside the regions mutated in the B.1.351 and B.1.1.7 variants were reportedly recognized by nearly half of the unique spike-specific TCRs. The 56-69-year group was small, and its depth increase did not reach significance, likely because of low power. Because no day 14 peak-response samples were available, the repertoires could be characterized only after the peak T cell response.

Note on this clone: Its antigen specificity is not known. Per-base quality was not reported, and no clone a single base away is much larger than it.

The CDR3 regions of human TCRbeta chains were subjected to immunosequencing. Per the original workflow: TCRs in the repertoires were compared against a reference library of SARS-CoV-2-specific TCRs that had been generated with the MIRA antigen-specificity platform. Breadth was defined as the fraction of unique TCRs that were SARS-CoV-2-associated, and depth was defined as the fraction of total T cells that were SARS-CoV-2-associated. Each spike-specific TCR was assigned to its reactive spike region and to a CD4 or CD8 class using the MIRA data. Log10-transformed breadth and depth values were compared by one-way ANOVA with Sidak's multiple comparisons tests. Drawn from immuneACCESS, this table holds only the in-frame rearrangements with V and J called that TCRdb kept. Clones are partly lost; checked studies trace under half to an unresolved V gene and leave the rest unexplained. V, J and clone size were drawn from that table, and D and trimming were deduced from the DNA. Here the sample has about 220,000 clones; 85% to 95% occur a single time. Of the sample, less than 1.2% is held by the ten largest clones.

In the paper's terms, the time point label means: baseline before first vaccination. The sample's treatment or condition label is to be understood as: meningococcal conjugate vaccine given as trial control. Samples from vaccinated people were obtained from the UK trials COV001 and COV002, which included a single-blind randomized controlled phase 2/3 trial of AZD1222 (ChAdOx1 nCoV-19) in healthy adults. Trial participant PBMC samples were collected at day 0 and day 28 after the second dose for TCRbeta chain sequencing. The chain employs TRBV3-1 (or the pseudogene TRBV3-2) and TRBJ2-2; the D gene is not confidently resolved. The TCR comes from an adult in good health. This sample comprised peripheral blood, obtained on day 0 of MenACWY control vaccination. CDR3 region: CASSQQTGNTGELFF. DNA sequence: TGTGCCAGCAGCCAACAGACTGGGAACACCGGGGAGCTGTTTTTT.